This note documents a single T cell receptor (beta chain) sequence. Generated by immunoSEQ multiplex PCR, the TCRdb table keeps only in-frame clones and is missing some. The table shows fewer than 800,000 clones, with about 89% occurring only once. V was cut by 4 bases and J by 4 bases, with 26 bases left in between. This CDR3 is built from 19 residues. Per the germline V gene, CDR1 is SGHTA and CDR2 is FQGNSA. The entry originates in a study of Ad26.COV2.S vaccination and SARS-CoV-2 variants. Treatment here: roughly 18 received Ad26.COV2.S at low or high dose, single or two shots; about 5 received placebo; per-sample allocation not given. Specimen acquisition occurred on day 63 following the initial vaccine or placebo injection.

The chain carries TRBV7-2 and TRBJ2-1, with D hard to call. The receptor was isolated from a person between 18 and 59 years old who received the Ad26.COV2.S COVID-19 vaccine or a placebo. This specimen was peripheral blood, taken in a trial of Ad26.COV2.S vaccine versus placebo. The CDR3: CASSYVDRHQVIRYNEQFF. CDR3 in DNA: TGTGCCAGCAGCTACGTCGACCGGCACCAAGTCATACGGTACAATGAGCAGTTCTTC.